This TCR beta chain was recorded in a study of blood T cell repertoires in COVID-19. Study overall: Nucleic acid was either cDNA or gDNA, and it came from T cells, B-cell-depleted T cells, or PBMCs.

Profiled with immunoSEQ multiplex PCR; TCRdb holds only in-frame clones, not every one. Of fewer than 80,000 clones listed, roughly four fifths were seen once; the top ten hold almost 10%. Trimming cost V 4 bases and J 1 base; bases outside gene matches: 8. Germline CDR1 SGHTS, CDR2 YDEGEE. The CDR3 spans 16 residues. The sequence was collected from a woman of 80 years or more with acute or convalescent COVID-19. This chain connects TRBV5-8 to TRBJ1-1, with 9 bases matching TRBD1. Source material: peripheral blood. The CDR3, as DNA: TGTGCCAGCAGCGGATGGACAGGGGTTCGGAACACTGAAGCTTTCTTT. Residues: CASSGWTGVRNTEAFF. Full variable domain (remainder filled in from reference TRBV5-8 and TRBJ1-1): EAGVTQSPTHLIKTRGQQATLRCSPISGHTSVYWYQQALGLGLQFLLWYDEGEERNRGNFPPRFSGRQFPNYSSELNVNALELEDSALYLCASSGWTGVRNTEAFFGQGTRLTVV.